This T cell receptor (beta chain) was recovered during a study of OX40 agonist ivuxolimab in advanced cancers. J was trimmed by 2 bases and V by 8 bases; bases with no gene match: 12. The germline V gene has CDR1 SNHLY and CDR2 FYNNEI. The CDR3 sequence is 15 residues long. At baseline, cycle 4 day 1, and cycle 7 day 1, blood was sampled. Only in-frame clones appear in the TCRdb table, and some are missing; sequencing was by immunoSEQ multiplex PCR. The sample consists of about 76,000 clones, approximately 83% of them appearing once. The input for sequencing was CD4+ or CD8+ T cells sorted from blood, taken in a trial of the OX40 agonist ivuxolimab. The sequence was obtained from an adult with an advanced solid tumor such as melanoma, head and neck, liver or kidney cancer. The chain links TRBV2 to TRBJ2-7; 7 positions agree with TRBD1. CDR3 loop: CASLRAPGQPYEQYF. CDR3 coding DNA: TGTGCCAGCCTTCGAGCCCCGGGACAGCCCTACGAGCAGTACTTC.